This entry lists 13 T cell receptor beta chains sequenced from one sample in a study of cytomegalovirus exposure and HLA in healthy donors. PCR employed 60 Vbeta and 13 Jbeta primers. Clones were read by immunoSEQ multiplex PCR, and TCRdb kept only the in-frame ones, dropping some. The sample contains approximately 300,000 clones, about 83% of which appear only once. Sequenced: PBMCs. The origin of the receptors is a middle-aged woman in good health and CMV-seropositive.

The chain joins TRBV13 to TRBJ1-2; TRBD1 matches at 10 bases. Germline V gene lookup returns CDR1 PRHDT and CDR2 FYEKMQ (reference sequence). Germline trimming cut 5 bases from V and 2 bases from J; bases unmatched to any gene: 2. This CDR3 region has 14 residues. The CDR3 sequence is CASSPGQGNYGYTF. CDR3 DNA: TGTGCCAGCAGCCCGGGACAGGGGAACTATGGCTACACCTTC.

The V call is TRBV7-2, the J call TRBJ2-7; 9 positions match TRBD1. The CDR3 covers 15 residues. Germline V lookup: CDR1 SGHTA, CDR2 FQGNSA. V shed 3 bases, J shed 3 bases, and the junction held 6 bases outside the gene matches. The chain's CDR3 is CASSLPGTGYYEQYF. In DNA, the CDR3 is TGTGCCAGCAGCTTGCCCGGGACAGGGTACTACGAGCAGTACTTC. The entire variable domain, with the rest obtained from reference TRBV7-2 and TRBJ2-7, is as follows: GAGVSQSPSNKVTEKGKDVELRCDPISGHTALYWYRQSLGQGLEFLIYFQGNSAPDKSGLPSDRFSAERTGGSVSTLTIQRTQQEDSAVYLCASSLPGTGYYEQYFGPGTRLTVT.

The V gene is TRBV19, the J gene TRBJ2-1; D gene unclear. The CDR3 runs to 12 residues. CDR1 is LNHDA and CDR2 is SQIVND in the germline V gene (reference sequence). The ends were cut back, 6 bases at V and 4 bases at J, with 7 bases in the middle. CDR3: CASRTGYNEQFF. The DNA for the CDR3 is TGTGCCAGTAGAACTGGTTACAATGAGCAGTTCTTC.

This rearrangement joins TRBV6-5 to TRBJ2-1, with D maybe TRBD2 (5 bases). CDR3 length equals 14 residues. Trimming removed 6 bases at V and 6 bases at J, with 15 bases between. Germline values: CDR1 MNHEY, CDR2 SVGAGI. The CDR3 is CASSGSGNPNEQFF. The CDR3 nucleotides read TGTGCCAGCAGCGGATCCGGGAACCCCAATGAGCAGTTCTTC.

The CDR3 DNA follows: TGTGCCAGCAGCTTGGAGTACGGTCGCTACAATGAGCAGTTCTTC. Protein: CASSLEYGRYNEQFF. The chain joins TRBV5-4 to TRBJ2-1; no clear D. This CDR3 has 15 amino acids. Per germline, CDR1 SGHNT and CDR2 YYREEE (reference sequence). V was pared by 0 bases and J by 3 bases, with 10 bases between.

The chain combines TRBV6-1 with TRBJ1-1, with 10 bases lining up with TRBD1. Germline trimming cut 6 bases from V and 4 bases from J; bases unmatched to any gene: 8. The CDR3 is made up of 15 amino acids. The V gene's germline CDR1 is MNHNS and CDR2 SASEGT. The CDR3 here is CASRVDRGQATEAFF. The CDR3 DNA reads TGTGCCAGCAGGGTCGACAGGGGGCAGGCCACTGAAGCTTTCTTT.

Comment on this clone: At the DNA level, this CDR3 is encoded by other sequences in the same sample as well. V and J are TRBV9 and TRBJ2-1; 8 bases match TRBD2. Germline CDR1 reads SGDLS; CDR2 reads YYNGEE. The CDR3 is made up of 15 amino acids. V lost 0 bases and J lost 3; bases outside the gene matches: 2. The CDR3 loop reads CASSVGLAGYNEQFF. DNA of the CDR3: TGTGCCAGCAGCGTAGGGCTAGCGGGCTACAATGAGCAGTTCTTC.

This clone was seen a few times. V gene TRBV2 combines with J gene TRBJ2-3; no reliable D call. V lost 6 bases to trimming and J lost 6 bases, with 13 bases between them. CDR1 and CDR2 from the germline V gene are SNHLY and FYNNEI. This CDR3 is 13 amino acids long. CDR3 DNA sequence: TGTGCCAGCAGCTCTGACTGGATCGATACGCAGTATTTT. Its translation: CASSSDWIDTQYF.

The gene calls are TRBV4-2 and TRBJ2-7; TRBD2 agrees at 8 bases. Germline values: CDR1 LGHNA, CDR2 YNFKEQ. V lost 0 bases to trimming and J lost 5 bases; unmatched junction nucleotides: 6. This CDR3 comprises 15 residues. CDR3 coding DNA: TGTGCCAGCAGCCAAGAGGGTAGCGGGACGAACGAGCAGTACTTC. Translated, it gives CASSQEGSGTNEQYF.

V is TRBV7-9 and J is TRBJ2-5; 13 bases agree with TRBD2. The length of the CDR3 is 16 residues. V shed 4 bases, J shed 7 bases, and the junction held 9 bases outside the gene matches. Germline lookup yields CDR1 SEHNR and CDR2 FQNEAQ (reference sequence). CDR3 amino acids: CASSSSGTSGVATQYF. DNA of the CDR3: TGTGCCAGCAGCTCATCCGGGACTAGCGGGGTTGCGACCCAGTACTTC.

This clone has just a few counts. The chain recombines TRBV7-9 with TRBJ1-1; possibly TRBD1 for D (5 bases). Trimming left V 5 bases short and J 5 bases short, with 6 bases between. CDR3 size: 11 residues. Germline CDR1 SEHNR, CDR2 FQNEAQ (reference sequence). The CDR3, as DNA: TGTGCCAGCAGCGGGGGGACTGAAGCTTTCTTT. It encodes CASSGGTEAFF.

The chain combines TRBV20-1 with TRBJ1-2, with D possibly matching TRBD1 (5 bases). Germline CDR1 is DFQATT and CDR2 is SNEGSKA (reference sequence). There are 11 residues in the CDR3. CDR3 coding DNA: TGCAGGGGGGGTGATAACTATGGCTACACCTTC. It specifies CRGGDNYGYTF.

The chain employs TRBV28 and TRBJ1-1, with D unclear. Per the germline V gene, CDR1 is MDHEN and CDR2 is SYDVKM. V lost 2 bases, J lost 2 bases, and 9 bases lay in between. The CDR3 runs to 14 residues. The DNA for the CDR3 is TGTGCCAGCAGTTTAGGCGGCCTCAACACTGAAGCTTTCTTT. Protein product: CASSLGGLNTEAFF.